This passage covers 31 T cell receptor beta chains from one sample sequenced in a study of blood T cell repertoires in COVID-19 (dated by TCRdb to the early 2020s). The library came from the immunoSEQ multiplex PCR assay. Drawn from immuneACCESS, this table holds only the in-frame rearrangements with V and J called that TCRdb kept. Clones are partly lost; checked studies trace under half to an unresolved V gene and leave the rest unexplained. Recorded for this sample are 95,000 or so clones; approximately 89% of them occurred a single time. Jointly, the top ten make up about 17% of the sample. Material: peripheral blood. These receptors all stem from a human donor in a cohort sampled during active COVID-19.

The CDR3 coding sequence is TGTGCCAGCAGGGTAACCGGGAATCTTGACTATGGCTACACCTTC. This encodes CASRVTGNLDYGYTF. The V call is TRBV5-6, the J call TRBJ1-2; D is unresolved. Germline values: CDR1 SGHDT, CDR2 YYEEEE. The CDR3 runs 15 residues. Trimming left V 5 bases short and J 3 bases short, with 17 bases between.

CDR3 nucleotides: TGTGCCAGCAGCCCTGGGACAGGGGAAGAGACCCAGTACTTC. This encodes CASSPGTGEETQYF. The rearrangement links TRBV28 to TRBJ2-5; 10 bases agree with TRBD1. Germline V gene data show CDR1 as MDHEN and CDR2 as SYDVKM. This CDR3 comprises 14 residues. With V trimmed by 6 bases and J by 3 bases, 4 bases remained unmatched. The full variable domain, rest sourced from reference TRBV28 and TRBJ2-5, is DVKVTQSSRYLVKRTGEKVFLECVQDMDHENMFWYRQDPGLGLRLIYFSYDVKMKEKGDIPEGYSVSREKKERFSLILESASTNQTSMYLCASSPGTGEETQYFGPGTRLLVL.

CDR3 nucleotide sequence: TGCGCCAGCAGCCAAGGAGACAGGGCCTATGGCTACACCTTC. Protein sequence: CASSQGDRAYGYTF. This sequence joins TRBV4-1 and TRBJ1-2; 7 nucleotides agree with TRBD1. There are 14 residues in the CDR3. V lost 1 base to trimming and J lost 4 bases; unmatched junction nucleotides: 3. Germline V gene lookup returns CDR1 MGHRA and CDR2 YSYEKL.

This chain links TRBV6-4 with TRBJ1-4, with 8 bases aligning to TRBD1. This CDR3 has 15 residues. Germline values: CDR1 MRHNA, CDR2 SNTAGT. The trim removed 6 bases at V and 7 bases at J, leaving 10 bases unmatched. CDR3 in DNA: TGTGCCAGCAGCAAAAACGGACAGGGAGGTGAAAAACTGTTTTTT. It specifies CASSKNGQGGEKLFF.

V is TRBV19 and J is TRBJ1-2; D is unclear. CDR1 is LNHDA and CDR2 is SQIVND in the germline V gene (reference sequence). There are 13 residues in the CDR3. Trimming stripped 6 bases from V and 4 bases from J, with 12 bases between. As DNA, the CDR3 is TGTGCCAGTAGCCTTGACGGGATCTATGGCTACACCTTC. Translation: CASSLDGIYGYTF.

The sample holds one count of this clone. The gene calls are TRBV7-9 and TRBJ2-7; D unresolved. Germline V gene data show CDR1 as SEHNR and CDR2 as FQNEAQ (reference sequence). The V end lost 6 bases, the J end lost 3 bases, and 12 bases lay between the germline ends. The CDR3 length is 13 residues. Here the CDR3 DNA reads TGTGCCAGCAGTTCAGGCTCCGACTACGAGCAGTACTTC. Its translation is CASSSGSDYEQYF.

This clone was seen only a few times. CDR3 sequence reads: CASSKERGAYEQYF. In nucleotides, the CDR3 is TGTGCCAGCAGTAAGGAGCGGGGGGCCTACGAGCAGTACTTC. The V gene is TRBV6-5, the J gene TRBJ2-7; TRBD2 aligns across 9 bases. The CDR3 runs to 14 residues. V gave up 5 bases and J gave up 2 bases; unmatched junction bases: 4. Germline V gives CDR1 MNHEY, CDR2 SVGAGI.

The chain combines TRBV30 with TRBJ2-7; 7 nucleotides agree with TRBD2. Germline assignment: CDR1 GTSNPN and CDR2 SVGIG (reference sequence). CDR3 length equals 14 residues. V was pared by 4 bases and J by 2 bases, with 8 bases of the junction left unmatched. CDR3 protein: CAWNTGGLTYEQYF. CDR3 nucleotides: TGTGCCTGGAATACGGGGGGACTAACCTACGAGCAGTACTTC.

The gene calls are TRBV4-3 and TRBJ1-5, with 7 bases identical to TRBD1. CDR1 LGHNA and CDR2 YSLEER come from the germline V gene. The CDR3 length is 14 residues. Losses at the gene ends were 4 bases for V and 6 bases for J; bases not matched to a gene: 6. CDR3 bases: TGCGCCAGCAGCCCTAGACAGGGAAGTCAGCCCCAGCATTTT. It translates to CASSPRQGSQPQHF.

The rearrangement uses TRBV23-1 and TRBJ2-7; 11 bases fit TRBD1. TRBV23-1 is an ORF for which the function is uncertain. Trimming at V came to 4 bases and at J to 0 bases, leaving 11 bases not matched to a gene. The CDR3 is made up of 18 amino acids. The CDR3 spells CASSPGQGAPVGSYEQYF. As DNA, the CDR3 is TGCGCCAGCAGTCCCGGACAGGGGGCCCCCGTAGGCTCCTACGAGCAGTACTTC.

The chain combines TRBV6-5 with TRBJ1-6; D is possibly TRBD1 (6 bases). This CDR3 region has 15 residues. Germline V gene data show CDR1 as MNHEY and CDR2 as SVGAGI. The V end lost 0 bases, the J end lost 14 bases, and 17 bases lay between the germline ends. The CDR3 region is CASSYSNRGTRTLHF. DNA for the CDR3: TGTGCCAGCAGTTACTCGAATCGTGGGACACGAACCCTCCACTTT.

This chain links TRBV13 with TRBJ2-7, with no clear D. The CDR3 contains 13 residues. With 0 bases removed from V and 3 bases from J, the gap between germline ends came to 6 bases. Germline assignment: CDR1 PRHDT and CDR2 FYEKMQ (reference sequence). CDR3 protein: CASSLGADYEQYF. Here the CDR3 DNA reads TGTGCCAGCAGCTTAGGGGCAGACTACGAGCAGTACTTC. Based on the CDR3 plus reference TRBV13 and TRBJ2-7, the full variable domain is AAGVIQSPRHLIKEKRETATLKCYPIPRHDTVYWYQQGPGQDPQFLISFYEKMQSDKGSIPDRFSAQQFSDYHSELNMSSLELGDSALYFCASSLGADYEQYFGPGTRLTVT.

The chain is built from TRBV19 and TRBJ2-5; 7 bases are a match to TRBD2. Trimming removed 7 bases from V and 3 bases from J; junction bases left unmatched: 8. Per germline, CDR1 LNHDA and CDR2 SQIVND (reference sequence). The CDR3 sequence is 14 residues long. The CDR3 here is CASKDGGGKETQYF. CDR3 coding DNA: TGTGCCAGTAAGGACGGCGGGGGAAAAGAGACCCAGTACTTC.

CDR3 loop: CASSMHRQSNQPQHF. CDR3 nucleotides: TGTGCCAGCAGCATGCACCGACAGAGCAATCAGCCCCAGCATTTT. The chain uses TRBV5-5 and TRBJ1-5; maybe TRBD1 (5 bases). CDR3 length equals 15 residues. The V end lost 4 bases, the J end lost 1 base, and 12 bases lay between the germline ends. The V gene's germline CDR1 is SGHKS and CDR2 YYEKEE (reference sequence). Together with reference TRBV5-5 and TRBJ1-5, the CDR3 gives the full variable domain: DAGVTQSPTHLIKTRGQQVTLRCSPISGHKSVSWYQQVLGQGPQFIFQYYEKEERGRGNFPDRFSARQFPNYSSELNVNALLLGDSALYLCASSMHRQSNQPQHFGDGTRLSIL.

The chain links TRBV3-1 (or the pseudogene TRBV3-2) to TRBJ1-6, with a possible D match to TRBD1 (5 bases). This CDR3 has 15 amino acids. From germline, CDR1 is LGHDT and CDR2 YNNKEL (reference sequence). V was trimmed by 1 base and J by 8 bases, leaving 12 bases between them. The CDR3 region has the DNA TGTGCCAGCAGCCAAGGTTCAGGGCTCGATTCACCCCTCCACTTT. It is translated as CASSQGSGLDSPLHF.

The rearrangement links TRBV6-6 to TRBJ1-1, with D maybe TRBD1 (6 bases). The CDR3 runs 13 residues. The germline CDR1 and CDR2 sequences are MNHNY and SVGAGI (reference sequence). V dropped 10 bases and J dropped 4 bases, with 16 bases sitting between them. The CDR3 loop is CATLGQIRTEAFF. In DNA, the CDR3 is TGTGCCACCCTGGGACAAATTCGCACTGAAGCTTTCTTT.

V and J are TRBV7-8 and TRBJ2-7; D not certain. This CDR3 contains 16 residues. Trimming removed 1 base from V and 3 bases from J, with 16 bases in between. CDR1 and CDR2 (germline): SGHVS, FQNEAQ. The CDR3 loop reads CASSLVQRLTHYEQYF. CDR3 coding DNA: TGTGCCAGCAGCTTAGTGCAGAGGCTCACCCACTACGAGCAGTACTTC.

The V call is TRBV4-3, the J call TRBJ1-5; no firm D call. The germline CDR1 and CDR2 sequences are LGHNA and YSLEER. Deletions cut 3 bases from V and 0 bases from J, with 12 bases between. CDR3 length equals 16 residues. The CDR3 spells CASSQGPYLSNQPQHF. The CDR3 region has the DNA TGCGCCAGCAGCCAGGGCCCTTACCTTAGCAATCAGCCCCAGCATTTT.

This clone was counted a few times. The chain employs TRBV14 and TRBJ1-6; D remains ambiguous. V gave up 3 bases and J gave up 0 bases, with 9 bases separating them. The CDR3 has 16 amino acids. Germline lookup yields CDR1 SGHDN and CDR2 FVKESK. The CDR3 loop is CASSHLVSSYNSPLHF. CDR3 in DNA: TGTGCCAGCAGCCACTTGGTGAGCTCCTATAATTCACCCCTCCACTTT.

CDR3 nucleotide sequence: TGCAGTGCTAGGGGGCCAGGTACGCAGTATTTT. It translates to CSARGPGTQYF. This chain links TRBV20-1 with TRBJ2-3; a weak D match, TRBD1 (5 bases). The CDR3 covers 11 residues. V gave up 3 bases and J gave up 8 bases, with 9 bases separating them. Germline CDR1 is DFQATT and CDR2 is SNEGSKA (reference sequence).

The CDR3 reads CASSITGTSTYGYTF. The DNA for the CDR3 is TGTGCCAGTAGTATAACCGGGACTTCAACCTATGGCTACACCTTC. V usage is TRBV19 and J usage is TRBJ1-2; D might be TRBD1 (5 bases). The CDR3 has 15 amino acids. Germline V lookup: CDR1 LNHDA, CDR2 SQIVND (reference sequence). V gave up 2 bases and J gave up 4 bases, with 14 bases separating them.

V gene TRBV5-6 combines with J gene TRBJ2-1; a weak D match, TRBD2 (7 bases). The CDR3 sequence is 13 residues long. V was trimmed by 2 bases and J by 9 bases, leaving 12 bases between them. Germline V gene lookup returns CDR1 SGHDT and CDR2 YYEEEE. For the CDR3, the DNA is TGTGCCAGCAGCTTAGGGGGGGATCTTGAGCAGTTCTTC. It specifies CASSLGGDLEQFF. The whole variable domain, remainder taken from reference TRBV5-6 and TRBJ2-1, is DAGVTQSPTHLIKTRGQQVTLRCSPKSGHDTVSWYQQALGQGPQFIFQYYEEEERQRGNFPDRFSGHQFPNYSSELNVNALLLGDSALYLCASSLGGDLEQFFGPGTRLTVL.

This clone came up once. The rearrangement uses TRBV10-3 and TRBJ2-5; 9 positions match TRBD2. V was clipped by 2 bases and J by 5 bases; unmatched bases: 3. Germline V gene sequence: CDR1 ENHRY, CDR2 SYGVKD. This CDR3 has 14 amino acids. Here the CDR3 DNA reads TGTGCCATCAGTGAGGGGACTAGCAGTGAGACCCAGTACTTC. The encoded protein is CAISEGTSSETQYF.

The sample holds one count of this clone. The chain is built from TRBV7-3 and TRBJ1-6; unclear D gene. The germline V gene has CDR1 SGHTA and CDR2 FQGTGA. V was clipped by 6 bases and J by 0 bases, with 12 bases between them. The CDR3 has 16 residues. CDR3 coding DNA: TGTGCCAGCAGATCTACTTCGAGCTCCTATAATTCACCCCTCCACTTT. It translates to CASRSTSSSYNSPLHF.

A few counts support this clone. The chain joins TRBV4-3 to TRBJ1-2; no reliable D call. Germline CDR1 LGHNA, CDR2 YSLEER. V gave up 1 base and J gave up 8 bases, with 14 bases separating them. The CDR3 contains 14 residues. The CDR3, as DNA: TGCGCCAGCAGCCAAGTATTAGCGGGAAGAGGCTACACCTTC. As protein: CASSQVLAGRGYTF.

V usage is TRBV7-9 and J usage is TRBJ1-2; D gene uncertain. The V gene lost 4 bases and the J gene lost 7 bases, with 13 bases spanning the gap. The CDR3 has 13 residues. CDR1 is SEHNR, CDR2 FQNEAQ, per germline (reference sequence). The CDR3 protein is CASSSEIVPGYTF. CDR3 nucleotide sequence: TGTGCCAGCAGCTCAGAAATCGTCCCTGGCTACACCTTC. The whole variable domain, remainder taken from reference TRBV7-9 and TRBJ1-2, is DTGVSQNPRHKITKRGQNVTFRCDPISEHNRLYWYRQTLGQGPEFLTYFQNEAQLEKSRLLSDRFSAERPKGSFSTLEIQRTEQGDSAMYLCASSSEIVPGYTFGSGTRLTVV.

The chain joins TRBV5-1 to TRBJ2-1, with 8 positions matching TRBD1. V dropped 0 bases and J dropped 3; count of bases not matched to a gene: 5. Germline V gene sequence: CDR1 SGHRS, CDR2 YFSETQ. The CDR3 is 16 residues long. CDR3 region: CASSLAATGVYNEQFF. CDR3 nucleotides: TGCGCCAGCAGCTTGGCCGCGACAGGGGTCTACAATGAGCAGTTCTTC.

The chain carries TRBV27 and TRBJ1-2; D unresolved. CDR1 and CDR2 from the germline V gene are MNHEY and SMNVEV (reference sequence). This CDR3 spans 13 amino acids. Deletions cut 4 bases from V and 6 bases from J, with 12 bases between. For the CDR3, the DNA is TGTGCCAGCAGTTCAGCCTCCCGGGATGGCTACACCTTC. It codes for CASSSASRDGYTF.

V and J are TRBV9 and TRBJ2-1; 8 bases agree with TRBD2. The ends lost 3 bases at V and 6 bases at J; junction bases unmatched: 2. Germline assignment: CDR1 SGDLS and CDR2 YYNGEE. The CDR3 totals 13 residues. CDR3 in amino acids: CASSAGTSNEQFF. The CDR3 DNA follows: TGTGCCAGCAGCGCCGGGACTAGCAATGAGCAGTTCTTC.

The chain uses TRBV10-3 and TRBJ1-2; TRBD1 aligns across 9 bases. The CDR3 is 13 residues long. Per germline, CDR1 ENHRY and CDR2 SYGVKD. V trimming: 10 bases; J trimming: 4 bases; junction bases outside the gene matches: 7. The CDR3 region is CASEGQGSYGYTF. As DNA, the CDR3 is TGTGCCAGCGAGGGACAGGGTAGCTATGGCTACACCTTC.

The CDR3 DNA follows: TGTGCCAGCAGTTATCAACTAGCGGGGGCTGATACGCAGTATTTT. Translation: CASSYQLAGADTQYF. The chain couples TRBV6-5 to TRBJ2-3; TRBD2 matches 11 bases. CDR1 and CDR2 (germline): MNHEY, SVGAGI. This CDR3 is 15 amino acids long. V lost 3 bases, J lost 6 bases, and 5 bases stayed unmatched.